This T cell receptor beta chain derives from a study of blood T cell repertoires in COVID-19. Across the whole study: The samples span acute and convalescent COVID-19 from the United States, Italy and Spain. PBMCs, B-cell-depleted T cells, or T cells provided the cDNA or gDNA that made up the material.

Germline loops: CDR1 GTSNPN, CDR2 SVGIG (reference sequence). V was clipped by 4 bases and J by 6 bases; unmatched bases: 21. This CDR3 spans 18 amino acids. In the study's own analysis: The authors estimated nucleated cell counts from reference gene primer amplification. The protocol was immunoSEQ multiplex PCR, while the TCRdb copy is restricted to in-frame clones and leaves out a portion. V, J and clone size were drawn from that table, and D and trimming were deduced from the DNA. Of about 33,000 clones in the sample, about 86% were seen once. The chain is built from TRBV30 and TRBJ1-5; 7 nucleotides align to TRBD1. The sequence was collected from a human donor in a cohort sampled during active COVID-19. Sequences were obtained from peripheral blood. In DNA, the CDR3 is TGTGCCTGGATCTTCGGACAGGCGGAAACGCGAGACGGTCAGCCCCAGCATTTT. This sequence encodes CAWIFGQAETRDGQPQHF.